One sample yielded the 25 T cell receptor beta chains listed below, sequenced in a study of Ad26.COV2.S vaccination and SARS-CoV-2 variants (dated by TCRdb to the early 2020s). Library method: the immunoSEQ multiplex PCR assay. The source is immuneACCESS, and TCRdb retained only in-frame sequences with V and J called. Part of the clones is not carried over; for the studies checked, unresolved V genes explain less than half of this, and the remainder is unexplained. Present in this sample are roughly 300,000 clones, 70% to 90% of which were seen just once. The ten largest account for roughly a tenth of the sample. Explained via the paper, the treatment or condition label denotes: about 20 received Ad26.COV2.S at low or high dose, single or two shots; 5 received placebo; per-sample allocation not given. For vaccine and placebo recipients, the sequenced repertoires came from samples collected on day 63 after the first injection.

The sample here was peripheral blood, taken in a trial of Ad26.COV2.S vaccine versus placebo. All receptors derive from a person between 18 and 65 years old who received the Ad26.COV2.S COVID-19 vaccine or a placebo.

The CDR3: CASSLYRDTGELFF. The CDR3 coding sequence is TGCGCCAGCAGCTTGTACAGGGACACCGGGGAGCTGTTTTTT. The gene calls are TRBV5-1 and TRBJ2-2; tentatively, D is TRBD1 (6 bases). Trimming left V 1 base short and J 3 bases short, with 7 bases between. The germline gives CDR1 SGHRS, CDR2 YFSETQ. The CDR3 loop spans 14 amino acids.

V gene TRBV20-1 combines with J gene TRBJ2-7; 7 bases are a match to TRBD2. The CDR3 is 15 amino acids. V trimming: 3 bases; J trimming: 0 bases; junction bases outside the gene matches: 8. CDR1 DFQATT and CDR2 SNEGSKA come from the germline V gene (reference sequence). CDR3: CSASRRASGSYEQYF. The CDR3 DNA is TGCAGTGCTAGTCGTCGGGCTAGCGGCTCCTACGAGCAGTACTTC.

The CDR3 region has the DNA TGTGCCAGCTCACCCGGCCGACTTCAAGAGACCCAGTACTTC. This translates into CASSPGRLQETQYF. The chain combines TRBV18 with TRBJ2-5, with D uncertain. With 3 bases removed from V and 2 bases from J, the gap between germline ends came to 10 bases. CDR3 size: 14 residues. Germline V gene data show CDR1 as KGHSH and CDR2 as LQKENI.

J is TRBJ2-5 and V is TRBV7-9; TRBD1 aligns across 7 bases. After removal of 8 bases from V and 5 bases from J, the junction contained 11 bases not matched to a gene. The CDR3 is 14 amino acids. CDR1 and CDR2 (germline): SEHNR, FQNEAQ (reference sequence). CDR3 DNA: TGTGCCAGCTCAGGGGGACGTGGGTTGGAGACCCAGTACTTC. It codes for CASSGGRGLETQYF. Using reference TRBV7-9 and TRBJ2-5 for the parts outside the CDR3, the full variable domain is DTGVSQNPRHKITKRGQNVTFRCDPISEHNRLYWYRQTLGQGPEFLTYFQNEAQLEKSRLLSDRFSAERPKGSFSTLEIQRTEQGDSAMYLCASSGGRGLETQYFGPGTRLLVL.

CDR3 in amino acids: CASSLGGGGLTDTQYF. CDR3 sequence (DNA): TGCGCCAGCAGCTTGGGAGGCGGGGGCCTTACAGATACGCAGTATTTT. The chain employs TRBV5-1 and TRBJ2-3; a weak D match, TRBD2 (7 bases). Trimming cost V 0 bases and J 3 bases, with 14 bases left between them. CDR3 length equals 16 residues. Germline V gives CDR1 SGHRS, CDR2 YFSETQ.

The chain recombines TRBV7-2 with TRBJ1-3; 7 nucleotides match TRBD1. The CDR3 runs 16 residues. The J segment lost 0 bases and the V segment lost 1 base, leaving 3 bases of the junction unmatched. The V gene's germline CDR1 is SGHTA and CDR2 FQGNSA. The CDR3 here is CASSLDGTDSGNTIYF. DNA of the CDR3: TGTGCCAGCAGCTTAGACGGGACAGACTCTGGAAACACCATATATTTT.

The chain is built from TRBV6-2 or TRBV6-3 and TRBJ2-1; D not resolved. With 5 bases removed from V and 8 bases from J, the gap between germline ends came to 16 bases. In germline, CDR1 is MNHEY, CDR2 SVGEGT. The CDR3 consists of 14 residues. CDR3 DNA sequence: TGTGCCAGCAGTCCCCGGGCTGGCCGGCATGAGCAGTTCTTC. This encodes CASSPRAGRHEQFF.

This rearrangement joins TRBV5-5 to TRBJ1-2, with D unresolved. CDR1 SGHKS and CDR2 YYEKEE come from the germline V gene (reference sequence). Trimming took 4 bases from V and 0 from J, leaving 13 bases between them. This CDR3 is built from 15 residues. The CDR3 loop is CASSPVVGANYGYTF. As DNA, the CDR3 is TGTGCCAGCAGCCCAGTGGTCGGAGCTAACTATGGCTACACCTTC.

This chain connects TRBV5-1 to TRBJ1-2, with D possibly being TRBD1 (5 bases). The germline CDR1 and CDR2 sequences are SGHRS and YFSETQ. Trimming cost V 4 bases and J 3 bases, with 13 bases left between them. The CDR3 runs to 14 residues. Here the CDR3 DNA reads TGCGCCAGCAGCGCCCAGGACACCCACTATGGCTACACCTTC. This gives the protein CASSAQDTHYGYTF.

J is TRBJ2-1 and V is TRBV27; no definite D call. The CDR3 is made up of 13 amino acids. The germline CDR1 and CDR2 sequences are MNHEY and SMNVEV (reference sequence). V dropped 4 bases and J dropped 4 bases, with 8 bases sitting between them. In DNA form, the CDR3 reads TGTGCCAGCAGTTACGGCGTGTACAATGAGCAGTTCTTC. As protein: CASSYGVYNEQFF.

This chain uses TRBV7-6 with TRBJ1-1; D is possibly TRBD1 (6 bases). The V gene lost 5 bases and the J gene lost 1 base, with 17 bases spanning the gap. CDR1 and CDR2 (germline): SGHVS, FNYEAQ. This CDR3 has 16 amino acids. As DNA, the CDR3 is TGTGCCAGCAGCGCGAGAGGGGGGAGGGCGAACACTGAAGCTTTCTTT. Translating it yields CASSARGGRANTEAFF.

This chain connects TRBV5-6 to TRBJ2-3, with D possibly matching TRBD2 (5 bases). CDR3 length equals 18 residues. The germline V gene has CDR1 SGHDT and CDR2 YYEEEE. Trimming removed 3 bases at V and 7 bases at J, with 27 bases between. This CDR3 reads CASSSGLGRLLTVNTQYF. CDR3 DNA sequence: TGTGCCAGCAGCTCAGGACTGGGTCGGCTGCTCACAGTAAATACGCAGTATTTT.

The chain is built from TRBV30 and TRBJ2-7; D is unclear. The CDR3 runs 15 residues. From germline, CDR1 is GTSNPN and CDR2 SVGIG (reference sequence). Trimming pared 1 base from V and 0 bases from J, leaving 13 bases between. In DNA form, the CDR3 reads TGTGCCTGGAGTGAGGGTTTCAGAGGCTCCTACGAGCAGTACTTC. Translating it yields CAWSEGFRGSYEQYF.

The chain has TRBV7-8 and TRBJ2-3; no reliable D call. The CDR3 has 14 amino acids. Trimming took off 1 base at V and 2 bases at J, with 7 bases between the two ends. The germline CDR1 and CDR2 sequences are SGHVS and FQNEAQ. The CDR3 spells CASSLVQLTDTQYF. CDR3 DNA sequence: TGTGCCAGCAGCTTAGTACAGCTCACAGATACGCAGTATTTT.

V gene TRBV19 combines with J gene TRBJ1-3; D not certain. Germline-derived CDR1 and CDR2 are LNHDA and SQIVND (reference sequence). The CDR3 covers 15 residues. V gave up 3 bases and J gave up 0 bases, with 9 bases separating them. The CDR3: CASSIRALSGNTIYF. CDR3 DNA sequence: TGTGCCAGTAGTATCCGGGCCCTCTCTGGAAACACCATATATTTT.

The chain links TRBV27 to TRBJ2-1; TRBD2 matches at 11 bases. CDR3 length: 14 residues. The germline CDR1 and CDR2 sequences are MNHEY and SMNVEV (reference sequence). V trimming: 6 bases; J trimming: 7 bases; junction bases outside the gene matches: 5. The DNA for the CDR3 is TGTGCCAGCAGACTAGCGGGAGTGAAGAATGAGCAGTTCTTC. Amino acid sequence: CASRLAGVKNEQFF.

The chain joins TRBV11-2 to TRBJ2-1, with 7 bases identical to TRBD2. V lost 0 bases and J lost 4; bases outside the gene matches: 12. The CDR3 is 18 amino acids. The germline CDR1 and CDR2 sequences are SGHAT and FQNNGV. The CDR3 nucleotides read TGTGCCAGCAGCTTAGATCGTAGAGGAGCGGGAAGGTACAATGAGCAGTTCTTC. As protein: CASSLDRRGAGRYNEQFF.

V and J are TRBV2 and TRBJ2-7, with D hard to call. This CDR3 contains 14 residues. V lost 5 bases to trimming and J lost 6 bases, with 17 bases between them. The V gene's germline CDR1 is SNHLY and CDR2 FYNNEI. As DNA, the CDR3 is TGTGCCAGCAGTAGGCCAGGCGGACCCCGCGAGCAGTACTTC. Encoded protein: CASSRPGGPREQYF.

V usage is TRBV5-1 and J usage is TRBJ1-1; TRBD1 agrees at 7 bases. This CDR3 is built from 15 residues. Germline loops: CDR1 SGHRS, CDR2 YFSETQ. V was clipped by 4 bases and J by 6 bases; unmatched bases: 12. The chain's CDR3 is CASSVEQGRLAEAFF. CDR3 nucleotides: TGCGCCAGCAGCGTTGAACAGGGGCGTTTGGCTGAAGCTTTCTTT.

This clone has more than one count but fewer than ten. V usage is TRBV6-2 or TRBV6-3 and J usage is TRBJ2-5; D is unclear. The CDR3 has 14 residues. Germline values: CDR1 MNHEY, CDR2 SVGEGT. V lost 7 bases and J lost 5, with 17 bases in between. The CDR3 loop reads CASTPVPYPETQYF. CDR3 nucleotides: TGTGCCAGCACCCCCGTACCCTACCCGGAGACCCAGTACTTC.

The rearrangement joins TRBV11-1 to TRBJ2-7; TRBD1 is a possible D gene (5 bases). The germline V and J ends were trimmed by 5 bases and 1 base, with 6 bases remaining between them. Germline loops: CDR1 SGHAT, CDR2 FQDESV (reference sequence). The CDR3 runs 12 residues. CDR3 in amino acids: CASSQGSYEQYF. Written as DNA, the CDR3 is TGTGCCAGCAGCCAGGGATCCTACGAGCAGTACTTC.

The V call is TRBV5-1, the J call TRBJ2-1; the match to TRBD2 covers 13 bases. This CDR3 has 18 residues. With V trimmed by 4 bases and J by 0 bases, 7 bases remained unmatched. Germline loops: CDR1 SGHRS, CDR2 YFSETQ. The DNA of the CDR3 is TGCGCCAGCAGCCTCGGGACTAGCGGGATAATCTCCTACAATGAGCAGTTCTTC. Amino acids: CASSLGTSGIISYNEQFF.

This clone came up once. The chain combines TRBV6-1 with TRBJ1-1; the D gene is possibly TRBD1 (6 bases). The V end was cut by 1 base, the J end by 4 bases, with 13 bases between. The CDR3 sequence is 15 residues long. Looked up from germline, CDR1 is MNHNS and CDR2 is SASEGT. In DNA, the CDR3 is TGTGCCAGCAGTGAAGGGTTCTCAGGGGCCACTGAAGCTTTCTTT. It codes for CASSEGFSGATEAFF.

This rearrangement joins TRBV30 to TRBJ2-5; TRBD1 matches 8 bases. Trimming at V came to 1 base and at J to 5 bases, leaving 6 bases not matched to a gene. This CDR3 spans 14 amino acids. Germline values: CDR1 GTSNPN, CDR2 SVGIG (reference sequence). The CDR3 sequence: CAWSEGRTGETQYF. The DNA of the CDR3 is TGTGCCTGGAGTGAGGGGCGGACAGGGGAGACCCAGTACTTC.

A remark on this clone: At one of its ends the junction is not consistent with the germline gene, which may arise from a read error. The CDR3 DNA reads as TGTGCCAGCACCCCGACAGACCAGGAGACCCAGTACTTC. Translating it yields CASTPTDQETQYF. V gene TRBV12-3 or TRBV12-4 combines with J gene TRBJ2-5; D may be TRBD1 (5 bases). The CDR3 runs to 13 residues.